Sequencing of this T cell receptor beta chain was carried out in a study of T cell clones after liver transplantation. Study at large: A pre-transplant mixed lymphocyte reaction with TCRbeta sequencing defined graft-donor-reactive clones followed in post-transplant blood.

This CDR3 has 17 amino acids. With 1 base removed from V and 0 bases from J, the gap between germline ends came to 13 bases. Germline V lookup: CDR1 SGHTA, CDR2 FQGTGA. This clone was seen a few times. Antigen specificity is unknown. Assay: immunoSEQ multiplex PCR; the TCRdb copy retains only in-frame clones and omits some. The table has 65,000 to 85,000 clones, about 85% seen once; the top ten hold 2% to 2.5%. Overall study results and limits: Low donor cell numbers restricted donor-reactive repertoire measurement in two subjects.

The receptor's source is a human patient who received a liver transplant. Some T cells may have originated in the graft donor. The chain joins TRBV7-3 to TRBJ2-1, with D possibly being TRBD2 (5 bases). Sequencing used CD4+ T cells from blood, obtained roughly 48 months after liver transplant. CDR3: CASSLMGGGSSYNEQFF. In nucleotides, the CDR3 is TGTGCCAGCAGCTTAATGGGCGGTGGGAGCTCCTACAATGAGCAGTTCTTC.